This T cell receptor beta chain originates from a study of blood T cell repertoires in COVID-19. This table comes from immunoSEQ multiplex PCR, and its TCRdb copy is limited to in-frame clones, with some not included. Seen here are approximately 53,000 clones, approximately 83% observed once, and the top ten hold roughly 17%. The CDR3 sequence is 15 residues long. CDR1 is SNHLY and CDR2 is FYNNEI in the germline V gene. Trimming removed 6 bases at V and 7 bases at J, with 16 bases between. Input material: peripheral blood. The chain recombines TRBV2 with TRBJ1-6; D might be TRBD1 (6 bases). The source of this sequence is a man aged 35-49 years with acute or convalescent COVID-19. Here the CDR3 DNA reads TGTGCCAGCAGGGACCAGCCTGGACAGAATTCACCCCTCCACTTT. Encoded protein: CASRDQPGQNSPLHF.